This TCR beta chain was documented in a study of blood T cell repertoires in COVID-19 (dated by TCRdb to the early 2020s). General notes on the study: Samples covering the acute and convalescent phases of COVID-19 were provided by collaborators in the United States, Italy and Spain. Where HLA class I and class II types were available, the types were taken from metadata supplied by the sample provider, not from assay-based typing. The repertoires were made available in a free public database intended to serve as a resource for research on the immune response to SARS-CoV-2. The dataset comprised deeply sampled blood TCRbeta repertoires from subjects exposed to, actively infected with, or recovered from COVID-19. A de-identified subject ID, COVID-19 status, age in years and sex were almost always included in the sample metadata. Samples came from the ongoing ImmuneRACE study (first 160 participants) plus 1,254 subjects from 6 global collaborators. The prospective study material was composed of cDNA or gDNA derived from T cells, B-cell-depleted T cells, or PBMCs.

TCRbeta CDR3 regions were amplified from genomic DNA using the immunoSEQ Assay, a bias-controlled multiplex PCR. The authors' pipeline ran thus. The number of nucleated cells in each sample was estimated from the amplification of reference gene primers within the assay. To quantify the absolute abundance of each unique TCRbeta CDR3 rearrangement, sequence reads were collapsed and filtered. For each sample, productive Simpson clonality was calculated as the square root of Simpson's diversity index across productive rearrangements. Sourced from immuneACCESS, this table was stored by TCRdb with only in-frame sequences that have V and J called. A share of the clones is absent; for the studies checked, an unresolved V gene accounts for under half, and the remainder has no known explanation. V, J and clone size reflect that table, while D and trimming were determined from the DNA. This sample has 500,000 or so clones in its table, and approximately 86% of those were observed once. Around 0.64% of the sample is taken by the ten largest.

On the study overall, not on this receptor specifically: How much clinical and demographic metadata was included differed by source and by participant, and the metadata was provided uncurated.

Details on this clone: Its specific antigen is unknown. There are no base qualities to consult, and no much larger clone falls within one base.

Participants in the prospective study were aged roughly 18 to 89 years, lived in over 20 United States geographic areas, and enrolled through a virtual design. In the prospective study, participants were assigned to cohorts based on the clinical history participants reported in a screening survey and a study questionnaire. Recovered participants in ImmuneRACE Cohort 3 were defined as having two consecutive negative NP/OP PCR tests, clearance from a healthcare professional, or resolution of symptoms. Each participant in the prospective study had whole blood, serum and a nasopharyngeal or oropharyngeal swab collected by mobile phlebotomists. Prospective study participants could optionally give additional blood draws and questionnaires over a roughly two-month period. Before DNA extraction, blood samples from the prospective study were shipped at room temperature or frozen. The germline V gene encodes CDR1 GTSNPN and CDR2 SVGIG (reference sequence). Trimming takes 1 base from V and 4 bases from J, and the germline ends sit 14 bases apart. The CDR3, from cysteine to phenylalanine, totals 14 residues. Only CDR3 DNA remains: 42 bases, in frame from the first base.

The sequence joins TRBV30 to TRBJ2-7; TRBD2 might be the D gene, on 6 matching bases. This TCR derives from a woman between 18 and 29 years old who had recovered from COVID-19. Source material: PBMCs or T cells enriched from blood (not recorded which). The DNA is as follows: TGTGCCTGGAGTGGGGAGGTAACCCCTTACGAGCAGTACTTC. Protein translation: CAWSGEVTPYEQYF.